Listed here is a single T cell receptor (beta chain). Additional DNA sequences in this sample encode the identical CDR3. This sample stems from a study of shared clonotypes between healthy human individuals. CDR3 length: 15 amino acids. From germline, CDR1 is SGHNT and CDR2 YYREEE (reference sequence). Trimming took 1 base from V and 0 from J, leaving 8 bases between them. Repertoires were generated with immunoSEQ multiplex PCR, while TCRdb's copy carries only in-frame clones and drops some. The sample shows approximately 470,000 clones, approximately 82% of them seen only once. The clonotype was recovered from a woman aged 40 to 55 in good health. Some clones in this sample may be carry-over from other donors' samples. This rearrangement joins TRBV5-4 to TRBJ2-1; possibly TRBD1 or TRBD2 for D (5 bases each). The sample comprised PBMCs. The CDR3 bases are TGTGCCAGCAGCTTGCCAGGGAGCTCCTACAATGAGCAGTTCTTC. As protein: CASSLPGSSYNEQFF.